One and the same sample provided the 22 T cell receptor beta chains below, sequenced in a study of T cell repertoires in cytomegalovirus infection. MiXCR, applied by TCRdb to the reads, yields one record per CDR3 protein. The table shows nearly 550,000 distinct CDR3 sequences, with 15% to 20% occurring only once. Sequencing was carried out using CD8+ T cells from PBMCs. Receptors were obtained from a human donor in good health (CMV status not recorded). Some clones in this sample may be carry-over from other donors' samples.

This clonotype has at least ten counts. CDR3 bases: TGTGCCAGCAGTTACACCGCCCCGAACCAGGGAGAGACCCAGTACTTC. The encoded protein is CASSYTAPNQGETQYF. The chain recombines TRBV6-5 with TRBJ2-5, with a tentative D call TRBD1 (5 bases). The CDR3 contains 16 residues. Between the trimmed V and J ends, which lost 2 bases and 4 bases, there was a span of 17 bases. CDR1 and CDR2 from the germline V gene are MNHEY and SVGAGI.

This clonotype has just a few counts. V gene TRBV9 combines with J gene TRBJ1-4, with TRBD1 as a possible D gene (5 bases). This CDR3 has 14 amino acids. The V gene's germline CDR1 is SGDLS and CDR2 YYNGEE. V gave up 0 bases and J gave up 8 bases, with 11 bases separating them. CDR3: CASSVGGEPEKLFF. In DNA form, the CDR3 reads TGTGCCAGCAGCGTAGGAGGGGAGCCCGAAAAACTGTTTTTT. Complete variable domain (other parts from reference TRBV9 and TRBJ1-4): DSGVTQTPKHLITATGQRVTLRCSPRSGDLSVYWYQQSLDQGLQFLIQYYNGEERAKGNILERFSAQQFPDLHSELNLSSLELGDSALYFCASSVGGEPEKLFFGSGTQLSVL.

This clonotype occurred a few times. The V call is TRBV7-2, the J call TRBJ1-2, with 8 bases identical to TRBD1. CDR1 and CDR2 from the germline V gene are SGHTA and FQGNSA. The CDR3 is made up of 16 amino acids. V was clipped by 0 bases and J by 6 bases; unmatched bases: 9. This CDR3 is CASSLAQGALGNGYTF. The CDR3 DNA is TGTGCCAGCAGCTTAGCCCAGGGGGCGCTGGGAAATGGCTACACCTTC.

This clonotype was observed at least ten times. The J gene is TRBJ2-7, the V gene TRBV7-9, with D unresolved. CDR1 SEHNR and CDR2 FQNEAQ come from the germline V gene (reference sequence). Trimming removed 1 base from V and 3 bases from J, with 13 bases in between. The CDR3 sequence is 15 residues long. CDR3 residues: CASSLVTGLHYEQYF. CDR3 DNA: TGTGCCAGCAGCTTAGTGACTGGTTTACACTACGAGCAGTACTTC.

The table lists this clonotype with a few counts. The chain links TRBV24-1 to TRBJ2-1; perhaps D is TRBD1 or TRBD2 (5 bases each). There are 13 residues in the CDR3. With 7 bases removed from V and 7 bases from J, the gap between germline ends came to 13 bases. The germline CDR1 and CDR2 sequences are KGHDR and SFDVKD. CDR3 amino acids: CATRGTDRNEQFF. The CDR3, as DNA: TGTGCCACCAGGGGGACGGACCGTAATGAGCAGTTCTTC.

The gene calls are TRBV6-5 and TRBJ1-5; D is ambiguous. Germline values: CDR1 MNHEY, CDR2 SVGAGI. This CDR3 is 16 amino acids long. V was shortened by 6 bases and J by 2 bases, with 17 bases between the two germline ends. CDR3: CASSPWKGGGNQPQHF. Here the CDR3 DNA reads TGTGCCAGCAGCCCTTGGAAGGGTGGAGGCAATCAGCCCCAGCATTTT.

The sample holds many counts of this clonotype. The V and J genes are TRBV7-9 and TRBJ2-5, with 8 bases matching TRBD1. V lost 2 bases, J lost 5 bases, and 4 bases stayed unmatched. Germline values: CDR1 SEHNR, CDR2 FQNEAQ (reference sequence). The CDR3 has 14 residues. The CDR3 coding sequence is TGTGCCAGCAGCTTATCGACAGGGGAGGAGACCCAGTACTTC. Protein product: CASSLSTGEETQYF.

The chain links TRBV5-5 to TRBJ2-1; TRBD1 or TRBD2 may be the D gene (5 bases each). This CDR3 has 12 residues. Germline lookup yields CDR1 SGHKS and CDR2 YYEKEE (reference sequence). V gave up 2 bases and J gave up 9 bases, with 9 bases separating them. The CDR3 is CASSFDGAEQFF. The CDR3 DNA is TGTGCCAGCAGCTTCGACGGGGCTGAGCAGTTCTTC.

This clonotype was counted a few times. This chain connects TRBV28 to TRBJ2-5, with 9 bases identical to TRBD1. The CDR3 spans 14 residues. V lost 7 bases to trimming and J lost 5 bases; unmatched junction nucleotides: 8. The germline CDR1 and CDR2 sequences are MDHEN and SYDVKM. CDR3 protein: CASIPGQGWETQYF. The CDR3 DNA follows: TGTGCCAGCATTCCGGGACAGGGATGGGAGACCCAGTACTTC.

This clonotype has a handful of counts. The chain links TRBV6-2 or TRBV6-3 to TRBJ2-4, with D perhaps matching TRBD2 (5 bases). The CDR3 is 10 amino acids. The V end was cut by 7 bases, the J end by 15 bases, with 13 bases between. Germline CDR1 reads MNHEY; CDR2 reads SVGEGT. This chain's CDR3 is CASKGLVWYF. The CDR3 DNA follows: TGTGCCAGCAAAGGACTCGTCTGGTACTTC.

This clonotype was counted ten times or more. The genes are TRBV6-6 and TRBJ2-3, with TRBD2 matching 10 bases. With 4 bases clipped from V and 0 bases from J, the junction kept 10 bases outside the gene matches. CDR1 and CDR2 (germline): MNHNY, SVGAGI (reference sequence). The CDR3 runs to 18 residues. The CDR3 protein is CASSFRGGTSVSTDTQYF. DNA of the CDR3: TGTGCCAGCAGTTTCCGAGGGGGGACTAGCGTTAGCACAGATACGCAGTATTTT.

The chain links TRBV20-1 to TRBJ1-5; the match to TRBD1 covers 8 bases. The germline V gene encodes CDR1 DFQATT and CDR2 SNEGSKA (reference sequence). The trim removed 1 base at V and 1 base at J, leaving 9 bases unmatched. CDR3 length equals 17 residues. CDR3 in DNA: TGCAGTGCTAGAGGATTGACGGGACAGGCAAGCAATCAGCCCCAGCATTTT. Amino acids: CSARGLTGQASNQPQHF.

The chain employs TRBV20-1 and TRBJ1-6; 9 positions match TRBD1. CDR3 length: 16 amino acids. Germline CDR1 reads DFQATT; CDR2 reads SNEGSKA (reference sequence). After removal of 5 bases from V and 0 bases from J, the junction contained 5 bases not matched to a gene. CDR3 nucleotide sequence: TGCAGTGCTCCCGGGACAGGGAGCTCCTATAATTCACCCCTCCACTTT. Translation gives CSAPGTGSSYNSPLHF.

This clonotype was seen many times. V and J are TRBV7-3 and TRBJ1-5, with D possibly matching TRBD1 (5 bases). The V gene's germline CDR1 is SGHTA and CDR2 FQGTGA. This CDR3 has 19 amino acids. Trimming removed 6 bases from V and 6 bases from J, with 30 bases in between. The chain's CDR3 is CASSYRLGSNGDVGQPQHF. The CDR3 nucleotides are TGTGCCAGCAGTTACCGGTTGGGCAGCAATGGGGACGTAGGTCAGCCCCAGCATTTT.

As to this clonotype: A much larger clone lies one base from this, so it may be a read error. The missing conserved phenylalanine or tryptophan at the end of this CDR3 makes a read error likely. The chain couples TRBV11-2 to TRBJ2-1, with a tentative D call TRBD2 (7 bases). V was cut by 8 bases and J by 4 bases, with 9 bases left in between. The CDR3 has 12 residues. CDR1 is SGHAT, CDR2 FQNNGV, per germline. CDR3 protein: CASGGAYNEQFL. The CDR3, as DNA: TGTGCCAGCGGGGGGGCGTACAATGAGCAGTTCTTA.

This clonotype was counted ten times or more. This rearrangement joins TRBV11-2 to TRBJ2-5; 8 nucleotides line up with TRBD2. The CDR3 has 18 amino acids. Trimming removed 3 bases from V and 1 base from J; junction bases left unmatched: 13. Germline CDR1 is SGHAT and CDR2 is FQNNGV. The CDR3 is CASSFPGGERGAQETQYF. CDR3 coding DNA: TGTGCCAGCAGCTTCCCCGGGGGGGAGCGGGGAGCCCAAGAGACCCAGTACTTC.

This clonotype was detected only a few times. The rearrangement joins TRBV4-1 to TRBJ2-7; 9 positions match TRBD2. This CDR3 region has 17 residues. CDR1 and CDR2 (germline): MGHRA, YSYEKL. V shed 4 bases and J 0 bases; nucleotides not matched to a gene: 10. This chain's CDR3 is CASSLGASGTLSYEQYF. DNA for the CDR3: TGCGCCAGCAGCCTGGGGGCTAGCGGGACTCTCTCCTACGAGCAGTACTTC.

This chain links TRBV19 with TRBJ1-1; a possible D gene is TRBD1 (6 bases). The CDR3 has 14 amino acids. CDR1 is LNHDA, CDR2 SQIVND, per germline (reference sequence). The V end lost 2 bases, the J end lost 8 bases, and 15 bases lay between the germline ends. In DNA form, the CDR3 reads TGTGCCAGTAGTATATACTTCGAGGGGGAGGAAGCTTTCTTT. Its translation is CASSIYFEGEEAFF.

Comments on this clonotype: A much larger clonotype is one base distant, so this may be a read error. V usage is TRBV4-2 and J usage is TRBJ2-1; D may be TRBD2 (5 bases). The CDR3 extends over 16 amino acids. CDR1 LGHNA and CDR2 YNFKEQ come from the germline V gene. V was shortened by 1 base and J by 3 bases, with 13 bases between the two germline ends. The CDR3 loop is CASSQGLREVYNEQFF. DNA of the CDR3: TGTGCCAGCAGCCAAGGCCTTCGGGAAGTCTACAATGAGCAGTTCTTC.

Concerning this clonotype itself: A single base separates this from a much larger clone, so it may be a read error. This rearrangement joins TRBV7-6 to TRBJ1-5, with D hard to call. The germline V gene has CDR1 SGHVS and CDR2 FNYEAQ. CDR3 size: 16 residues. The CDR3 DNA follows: TGTGCCAGCAGCCGCGGGATTGGCGCGAGCAATCAGCCCCAGCAATTT. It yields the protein CASSRGIGASNQPQQF.

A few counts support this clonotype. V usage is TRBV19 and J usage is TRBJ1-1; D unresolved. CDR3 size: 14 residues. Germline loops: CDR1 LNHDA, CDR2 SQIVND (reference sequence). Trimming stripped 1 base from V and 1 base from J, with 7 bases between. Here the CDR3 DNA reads TGTGCCAGTAGTATAGCAAACAGGAACACTGAAGCTTTCTTT. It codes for CASSIANRNTEAFF.

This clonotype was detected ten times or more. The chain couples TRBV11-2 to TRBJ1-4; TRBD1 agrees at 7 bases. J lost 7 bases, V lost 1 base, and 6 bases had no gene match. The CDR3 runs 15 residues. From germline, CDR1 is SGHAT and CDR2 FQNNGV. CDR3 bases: TGTGCCAGCAGCTTAGTGTACAGGGGAGGTGAAAAACTGTTTTTT. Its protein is CASSLVYRGGEKLFF.